This T cell receptor beta chain was sequenced in a study of blood T cell repertoires in COVID-19. Here immunoSEQ multiplex PCR was the method, and the copy in TCRdb shows in-frame clones only, minus some. This sample has under 350,000 clones, with over 75% found just once. The TCR sequence derives from a woman aged 25 to 39 with COVID-19, enrolled during active disease. What was sequenced was peripheral blood.

CDR3 loop: CATSRADRGRDQPQHF. The CDR3 DNA reads as TGTGCCACCAGCAGAGCCGACAGGGGGAGGGATCAGCCCCAGCATTTT. The rearrangement links TRBV15 to TRBJ1-5; TRBD1 matches 9 bases. The V gene's germline CDR1 is LNHNV and CDR2 YYDKDF (reference sequence). CDR3 size: 16 residues. Trimming cost V 1 base and J 5 bases; bases outside gene matches: 6.